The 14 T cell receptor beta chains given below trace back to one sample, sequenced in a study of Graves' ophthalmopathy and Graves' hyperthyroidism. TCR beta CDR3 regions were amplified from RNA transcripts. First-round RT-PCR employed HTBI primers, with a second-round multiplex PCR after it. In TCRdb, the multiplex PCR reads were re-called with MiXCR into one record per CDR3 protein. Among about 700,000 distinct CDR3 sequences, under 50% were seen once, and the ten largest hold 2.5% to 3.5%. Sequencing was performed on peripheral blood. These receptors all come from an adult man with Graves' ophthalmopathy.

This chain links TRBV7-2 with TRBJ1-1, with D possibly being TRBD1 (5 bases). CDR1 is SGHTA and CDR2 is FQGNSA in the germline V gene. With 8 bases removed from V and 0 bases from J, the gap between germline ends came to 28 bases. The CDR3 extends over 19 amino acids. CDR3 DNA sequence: TGTGCCAGCCACTCGCGTCTAGGGGCTGACTTAAGGCTGAACACTGAAGCTTTCTTT. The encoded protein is CASHSRLGADLRLNTEAFF.

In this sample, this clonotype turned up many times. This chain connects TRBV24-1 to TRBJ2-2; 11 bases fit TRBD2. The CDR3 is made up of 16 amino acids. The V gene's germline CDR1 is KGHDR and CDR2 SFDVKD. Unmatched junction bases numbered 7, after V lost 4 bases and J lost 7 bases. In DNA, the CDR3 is TGTGCCACCAGTGACTCCTCTAGCGGGAGGATCGGGGAGCTGTTTTTT. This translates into CATSDSSSGRIGELFF.

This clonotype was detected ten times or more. CDR3 sequence: CASSITGYQDTEAFF. CDR3 nucleotides: TGTGCCAGTAGTATAACAGGGTATCAAGACACTGAAGCTTTCTTT. This chain connects TRBV19 to TRBJ1-1, with D perhaps matching TRBD1 (6 bases). The V and J ends lost 2 bases and 3 bases respectively, with 13 bases between them. Germline V gene lookup returns CDR1 LNHDA and CDR2 SQIVND (reference sequence). The CDR3 length is 15 residues.

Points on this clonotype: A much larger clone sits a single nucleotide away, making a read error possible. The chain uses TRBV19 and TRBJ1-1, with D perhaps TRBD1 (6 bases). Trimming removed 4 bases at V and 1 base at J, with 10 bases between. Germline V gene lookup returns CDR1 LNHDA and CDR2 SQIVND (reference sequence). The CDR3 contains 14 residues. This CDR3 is CASSTRGSNTEAFF. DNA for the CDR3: TGTGCCAGTAGTACGAGGGGGTCGAACACTGAAGCTTTCTTT.

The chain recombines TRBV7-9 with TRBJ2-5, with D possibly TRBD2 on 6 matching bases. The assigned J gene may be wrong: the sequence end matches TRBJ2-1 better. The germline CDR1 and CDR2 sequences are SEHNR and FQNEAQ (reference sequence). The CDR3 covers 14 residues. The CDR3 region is CASSFMGRRDEQFF. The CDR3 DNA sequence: TGTGCCAGCAGCTTTATGGGGAGGAGGGATGAGCAGTTCTTC.

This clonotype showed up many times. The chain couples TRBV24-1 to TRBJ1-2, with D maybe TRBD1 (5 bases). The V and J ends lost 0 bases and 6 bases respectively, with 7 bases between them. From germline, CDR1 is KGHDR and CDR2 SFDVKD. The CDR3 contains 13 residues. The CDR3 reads CATSDLRGDGYTF. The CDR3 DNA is TGTGCCACCAGTGATTTGAGGGGAGATGGCTACACCTTC.

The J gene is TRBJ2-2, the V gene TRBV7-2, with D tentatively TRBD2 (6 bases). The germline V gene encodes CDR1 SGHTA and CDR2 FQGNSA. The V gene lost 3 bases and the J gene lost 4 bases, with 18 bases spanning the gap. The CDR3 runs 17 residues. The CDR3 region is CASSFTIGEERTGELFF. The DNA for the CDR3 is TGTGCCAGCAGCTTCACGATCGGGGAGGAGCGCACCGGGGAGCTGTTTTTT.

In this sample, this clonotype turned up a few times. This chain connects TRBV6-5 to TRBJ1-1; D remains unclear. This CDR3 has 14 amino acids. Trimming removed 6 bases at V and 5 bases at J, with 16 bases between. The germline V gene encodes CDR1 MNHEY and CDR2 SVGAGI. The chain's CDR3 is CASSPGVSDTEAFF. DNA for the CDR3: TGTGCCAGCAGCCCCGGAGTTTCTGATACTGAAGCTTTCTTT.

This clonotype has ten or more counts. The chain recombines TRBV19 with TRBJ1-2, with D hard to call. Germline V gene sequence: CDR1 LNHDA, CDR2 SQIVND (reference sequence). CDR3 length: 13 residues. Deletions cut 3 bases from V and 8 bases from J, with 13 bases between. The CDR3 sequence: CASSMVSAPGYTF. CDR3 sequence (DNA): TGTGCCAGTAGTATGGTTTCCGCCCCCGGCTACACCTTC.

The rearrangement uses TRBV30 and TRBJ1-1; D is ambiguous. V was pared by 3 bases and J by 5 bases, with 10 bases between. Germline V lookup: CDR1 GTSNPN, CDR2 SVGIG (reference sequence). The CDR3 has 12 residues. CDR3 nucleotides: TGTGCCTGGAGGGCTTTCCGAACTGAAGCTTTCTTT. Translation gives CAWRAFRTEAFF.

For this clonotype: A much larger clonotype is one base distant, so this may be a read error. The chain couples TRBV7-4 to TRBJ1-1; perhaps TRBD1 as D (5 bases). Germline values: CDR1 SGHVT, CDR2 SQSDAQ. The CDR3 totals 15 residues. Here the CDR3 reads CASSADTTREPEALF. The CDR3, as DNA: TGTGCCAGCAGCGCCGATACGACCAGGGAGCCTGAAGCTCTCTTT.

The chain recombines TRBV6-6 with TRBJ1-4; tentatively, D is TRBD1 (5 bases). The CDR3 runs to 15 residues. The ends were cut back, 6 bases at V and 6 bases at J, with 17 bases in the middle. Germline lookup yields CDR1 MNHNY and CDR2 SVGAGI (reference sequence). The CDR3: CASRDVNRPYEKLFF. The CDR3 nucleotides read TGTGCCAGCAGAGATGTAAACAGGCCTTATGAAAAACTGTTTTTT.

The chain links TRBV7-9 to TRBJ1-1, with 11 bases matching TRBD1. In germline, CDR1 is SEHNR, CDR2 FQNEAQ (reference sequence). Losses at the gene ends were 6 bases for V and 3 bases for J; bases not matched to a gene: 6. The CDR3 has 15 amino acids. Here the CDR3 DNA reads TGTGCCAGCAGTCCCGGGACAGGGGGTGACACTGAAGCTTTCTTT. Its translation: CASSPGTGGDTEAFF.

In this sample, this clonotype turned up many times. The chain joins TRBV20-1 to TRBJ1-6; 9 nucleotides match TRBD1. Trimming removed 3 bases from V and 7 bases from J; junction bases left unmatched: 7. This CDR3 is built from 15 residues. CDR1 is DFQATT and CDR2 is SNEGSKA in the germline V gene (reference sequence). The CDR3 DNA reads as TGCAGTGCTAGGAGGGGGACAGGGAGCAATTCACCCCTCCACTTT. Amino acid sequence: CSARRGTGSNSPLHF.